This TCR beta chain was profiled in a study of blood T cell repertoires in COVID-19. Whole-study context: Donors in the United States, Italy and Spain gave samples during acute or convalescent COVID-19. In each case, the material was cDNA or gDNA derived from T cells, B-cell-depleted T cells, or PBMCs.

The CDR3 length is 16 residues. V was pared by 0 bases and J by 0 bases, with 11 bases between. Looked up from germline, CDR1 is SGHNT and CDR2 is YENEEA. Per the original methods: Using reference gene primer amplification, nucleated cell counts were estimated. Measured with immunoSEQ multiplex PCR; TCRdb has only the in-frame clones, and not every one. Clonal size and the V and J genes are those of that table, whereas D and trimming came from the DNA. The repertoire has tens of thousands of clones, 91% of them found once; the top ten carry 2% to 2.5%. This sequence was found in a man aged 55 to 70 with acute or convalescent COVID-19. J is TRBJ1-1 and V is TRBV11-3; D not resolved. The sequenced sample was peripheral blood. CDR3 sequence reads: CASSLEQPWMNTEAFF. DNA for the CDR3: TGTGCCAGCAGCTTAGAACAGCCATGGATGAACACTGAAGCTTTCTTT.